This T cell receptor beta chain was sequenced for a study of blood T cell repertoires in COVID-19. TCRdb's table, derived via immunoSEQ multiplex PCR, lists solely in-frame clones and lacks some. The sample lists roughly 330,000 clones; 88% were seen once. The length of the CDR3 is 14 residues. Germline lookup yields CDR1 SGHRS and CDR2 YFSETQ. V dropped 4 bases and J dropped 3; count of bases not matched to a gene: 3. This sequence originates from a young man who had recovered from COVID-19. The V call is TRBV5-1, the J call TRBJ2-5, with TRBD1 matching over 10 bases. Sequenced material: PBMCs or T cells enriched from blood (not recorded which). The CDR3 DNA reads TGCGCCAGCAGCAAGGGGACAGGGGAAGAGACCCAGTACTTC. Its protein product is CASSKGTGEETQYF.